The 16 T cell receptor beta chains below all came from one sample that was sequenced in a study of identical twins. Via MiXCR, TCRdb re-called the 5' RACE reads, giving one row per CDR3 protein. This sample has 250,000 to 350,000 distinct CDR3 sequences; around 9.7% occur once, and the top ten carry 6% to 8.5%. A further study also used this sample, focusing on yellow fever vaccine responses in identical twins.

Sequenced: CD8+ T cells sorted from blood. The receptors shown here come from a young woman in good health.

This clonotype was detected only a few times. An end of the junction does not agree with germline; a read error may underlie this. The chain joins TRBV4-3 to TRBJ2-3; D remains unclear. Germline V lookup: CDR1 LGHNA, CDR2 YSLEER. The CDR3 length is 13 residues. The CDR3 reads CASTGVWADTQYF. CDR3 nucleotides: TGCGCGAGCACGGGCGTTTGGGCAGATACGCAGTATTTT.

This clonotype was counted a few times. The rearrangement links TRBV7-9 to TRBJ2-3; possible D gene TRBD2, 6 bases. The CDR3 is 16 amino acids. V was trimmed by 0 bases and J by 3 bases, leaving 13 bases between them. Germline V gene data show CDR1 as SEHNR and CDR2 as FQNEAQ (reference sequence). CDR3: CASSLARDLRTDTQYF. In DNA form, the CDR3 reads TGTGCCAGCAGCTTAGCCCGGGACTTAAGGACAGATACGCAGTATTTT.

A few counts support this clonotype. The chain links TRBV27 to TRBJ2-2, with TRBD1 matching over 7 bases. J was trimmed by 3 bases and V by 5 bases; bases with no gene match: 6. The germline V gene encodes CDR1 MNHEY and CDR2 SMNVEV (reference sequence). This CDR3 is 15 amino acids long. This CDR3 is CASSATGLHTGELFF. The DNA of the CDR3 is TGTGCCAGCAGTGCGACAGGGTTGCACACCGGGGAGCTGTTTTTT.

This clonotype came up a few times. In nucleotides, the CDR3 is TGTGCCAGCAGTTCTGGCGGGATTCCTTACAATGAGCAGTTCTTC. Amino acid sequence: CASSSGGIPYNEQFF. This chain joins TRBV27 and TRBJ2-1; TRBD2 might be the D (6 bases). The CDR3 sequence is 15 residues long. Trimming removed 4 bases from V and 4 bases from J, with 14 bases in between. The V gene's germline CDR1 is MNHEY and CDR2 SMNVEV (reference sequence).

This clonotype was detected a few times. This chain joins TRBV28 and TRBJ2-4, with 8 bases that match TRBD1. The CDR3 is made up of 20 amino acids. Trimming at V came to 4 bases and at J to 0 bases, leaving 17 bases not matched to a gene. Germline V lookup: CDR1 MDHEN, CDR2 SYDVKM. This CDR3 is CASSSFNSLDRGLAKNIQYF. The CDR3 DNA reads as TGTGCCAGCAGTTCCTTTAACTCCCTTGACAGGGGATTAGCCAAAAACATTCAGTACTTC.

In this sample, this clonotype turned up once. CDR3 in DNA: TGCAGTGCTAGAGATCGGGTCCGAGCGGAGACCCAGTACTTC. Residues: CSARDRVRAETQYF. The chain recombines TRBV20-1 with TRBJ2-5; D is ambiguous. V was trimmed by 0 bases and J by 5 bases, leaving 13 bases between them. The CDR3 spans 14 residues. Germline V CDR1 and CDR2: DFQATT, SNEGSKA (reference sequence).

This clonotype has a handful of counts. This chain links TRBV6-2 or TRBV6-3 with TRBJ2-7; D is uncertain. This CDR3 region has 13 residues. The germline CDR1 and CDR2 sequences are MNHEY and SVGEGT. V lost 1 base to trimming and J lost 6 bases, with 10 bases between them. The CDR3 bases are TGTGCCAGCAGTTACTTCCGGCAGCTCGAGCAGTACTTC. This translates into CASSYFRQLEQYF.

Ten or more counts support this clonotype. The chain combines TRBV6-2 or TRBV6-3 with TRBJ2-7, with a weak D call TRBD2 (6 bases). CDR1 and CDR2 from the germline V gene are MNHEY and SVGEGT. Trimming left V 11 bases short and J 0 bases short, with 14 bases between. The CDR3 is 13 amino acids. DNA for the CDR3: TGTGCCGTCGGTGGCGGGGCCTCCTACGAGCAGTACTTC. It specifies CAVGGGASYEQYF.

This clonotype was recorded at least ten times. The rearrangement uses TRBV9 and TRBJ1-2, with a possible D match to TRBD1 (5 bases). The germline V and J ends were trimmed by 1 base and 3 bases, with 10 bases remaining between them. From germline, CDR1 is SGDLS and CDR2 YYNGEE. This CDR3 is 14 amino acids long. CDR3 sequence reads: CASSVTGTHYGYTF. The CDR3 nucleotides are TGTGCCAGCAGCGTAACGGGGACCCACTATGGCTACACCTTC. Looking up the rest from reference TRBV9 and TRBJ1-2 gives the full variable domain: DSGVTQTPKHLITATGQRVTLRCSPRSGDLSVYWYQQSLDQGLQFLIQYYNGEERAKGNILERFSAQQFPDLHSELNLSSLELGDSALYFCASSVTGTHYGYTFGSGTRLTVV.

This clonotype was counted ten times or more. V usage is TRBV6-1 and J usage is TRBJ2-1; no clear D. The CDR3 spans 14 residues. V lost 5 bases to trimming and J lost 0 bases, with 8 bases between them. CDR1 is MNHNS and CDR2 is SASEGT in the germline V gene. CDR3 in amino acids: CASSQLSSYNEQFF. CDR3 DNA: TGTGCCAGCAGTCAGCTGAGCTCCTACAATGAGCAGTTCTTC.

The table lists this clonotype with many counts. The chain joins TRBV4-3 to TRBJ2-6, with 8 bases identical to TRBD2. The V segment lost 0 bases and the J segment 0 bases; nucleotides outside the gene matches: 7. The CDR3 runs to 19 residues. Germline V gives CDR1 LGHNA, CDR2 YSLEER. The CDR3 reads CASSQDLSGSPSGANVLTF. DNA of the CDR3: TGCGCCAGCAGCCAAGATCTGAGCGGGAGCCCCTCTGGGGCCAACGTCCTGACTTTC.

A few counts support this clonotype. The chain uses TRBV27 and TRBJ1-5; D perhaps matches TRBD1 (6 bases). Trimming removed 8 bases at V and 3 bases at J, with 11 bases between. The V gene's germline CDR1 is MNHEY and CDR2 SMNVEV (reference sequence). The length of the CDR3 is 13 residues. The CDR3 coding sequence is TGTGCCAGCGGTGGACAGTTCAATCAGCCCCAGCATTTT. This sequence encodes CASGGQFNQPQHF.

This clonotype was counted many times. The chain has TRBV6-4 and TRBJ2-2, with D perhaps matching TRBD1 (6 bases). Germline CDR1 and CDR2: MRHNA and SNTAGT. The V end was cut by 3 bases, the J end by 3 bases, with 8 bases between. The CDR3 consists of 14 residues. The CDR3 region is CASSEAGDTGELFF. CDR3 DNA: TGTGCCAGCAGTGAGGCAGGGGACACCGGGGAGCTGTTTTTT.

The chain links TRBV30 to TRBJ2-1, with D perhaps matching TRBD2 (5 bases). Between the trimmed V and J ends, which lost 0 bases and 7 bases, there was a span of 10 bases. CDR3 length: 13 amino acids. Per germline, CDR1 GTSNPN and CDR2 SVGIG (reference sequence). The CDR3 reads CAWSVGLPNEQFF. The DNA of the CDR3 is TGTGCCTGGAGTGTAGGACTGCCGAATGAGCAGTTCTTC.

This clonotype was found a few times. This chain uses TRBV5-1 with TRBJ2-7; 15 positions agree with TRBD2. The V gene end was trimmed by 4 bases and the J gene end by 6 bases; junction bases not matched to a gene: 8. The CDR3 spans 16 residues. From germline, CDR1 is SGHRS and CDR2 YFSETQ. The CDR3 DNA reads as TGCGCCAGCAGCCCAAGCGGACTAGCGGGAGGGCTCGAGCAGTACTTC. Protein sequence: CASSPSGLAGGLEQYF.

In its sample, this clonotype was seen many times. V and J are TRBV25-1 and TRBJ2-5; 8 bases fit TRBD2. J gave up 0 bases and V 4 bases, and 7 bases lay outside the gene matches. This CDR3 contains 16 residues. From germline, CDR1 is MGHDK and CDR2 SYGVNS. The chain's CDR3 is CASSGISGTYQETQYF. The CDR3 DNA reads TGTGCCAGCAGTGGAATTAGCGGGACGTACCAAGAGACCCAGTACTTC.